This T cell receptor beta chain was identified during a study of cytomegalovirus exposure and HLA in healthy donors. Researchers ran the PCR with 60 Vbeta and 13 Jbeta primers. Some clones are missing from TCRdb's copy, which holds only in-frame ones; the method was immunoSEQ multiplex PCR. This table has around 140,000 clones, approximately 75% appearing once. Overall study findings and caveats: The authors listed 150 to 200 TCR beta chains as cytomegalovirus-associated.

This CDR3 spans 14 amino acids. Germline CDR1 reads SQVTM; CDR2 reads ANQGSEA. V gave up 3 bases and J gave up 4 bases, with 16 bases separating them. Notes on this clone: Its antigen is unidentified.

The sequenced sample was PBMCs. The chain employs TRBV29-1 and TRBJ2-7, with a possible D match to TRBD2 (7 bases). This TCR came from a man aged 50-60 years in good health and CMV-seropositive. The CDR3 DNA is TGCAGCGTTGACATTACGGGGGGCGGGTACGAGCAGTACTTC. This encodes CSVDITGGGYEQYF.